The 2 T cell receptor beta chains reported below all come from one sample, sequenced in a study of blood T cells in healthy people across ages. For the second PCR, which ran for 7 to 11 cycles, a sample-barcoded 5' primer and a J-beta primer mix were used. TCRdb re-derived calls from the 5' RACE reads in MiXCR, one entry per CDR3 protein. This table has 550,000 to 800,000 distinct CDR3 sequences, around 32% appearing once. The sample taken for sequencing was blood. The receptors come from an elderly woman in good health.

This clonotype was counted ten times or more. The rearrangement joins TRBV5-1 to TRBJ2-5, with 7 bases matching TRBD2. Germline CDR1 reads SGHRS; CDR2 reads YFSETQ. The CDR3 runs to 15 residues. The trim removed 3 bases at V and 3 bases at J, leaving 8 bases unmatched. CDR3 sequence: CASSWGGGGEETQYF. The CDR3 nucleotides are TGCGCCAGCAGCTGGGGCGGCGGGGGAGAAGAGACCCAGTACTTC.

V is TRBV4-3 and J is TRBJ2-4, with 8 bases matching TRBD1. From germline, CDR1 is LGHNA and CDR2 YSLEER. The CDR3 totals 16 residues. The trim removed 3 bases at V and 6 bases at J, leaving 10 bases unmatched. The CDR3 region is CASSQGNRGSGNIQYF. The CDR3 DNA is TGCGCCAGCAGCCAGGGGAACAGGGGGAGTGGAAACATTCAGTACTTC.